A selection of T cell receptor beta chains follows, all from one sample in a study of cytomegalovirus exposure and HLA in healthy donors. Only in-frame clones appear in the TCRdb table, and some are missing; sequencing was by immunoSEQ multiplex PCR. The data show tens of thousands of clones, with nearly 80% seen just once and around 4.3% held by the top ten. Sequencing input: PBMCs. The source of these receptors is a man in his forties or fifties in good health and CMV-seronegative. CDR3s include the opening cysteine and the closing phenylalanine or tryptophan. The order of the fields is V gene, D gene, J gene, clone size, CDR3 DNA, CDR3 protein. A D gene is named only where the DNA matches it firmly. Rows give clone size only sometimes, using once, few, many, or a class for an expanded clone.

TRBV28	NA	TRBJ2-7	NA	TGTGCCAGCAGTGGGGGGTTTGGGGAGACCTACGAGCAGTACTTC	CASSGGFGETYEQYF
TRBV30	NA	TRBJ1-2	NA	TGTGCCTACGCGGTCAGGGCATATGGCTACACCTTC	CAYAVRAYGYTF
TRBV5-5	NA	TRBJ2-2	NA	TGTGCCAGCAGCTTGCTGGGCAGGGATGACGGGGAGCTGTTTTTT	CASSLLGRDDGELFF
TRBV11-2	TRBD2	TRBJ2-1	NA	TGTGCCAGCAGCTTTAGCGGGATGAGGGAGTTCTTC	CASSFSGMREFF
TRBV28	TRBD2	TRBJ2-7	NA	TGTGCCAGCAGTTCTAACAAGCTAGGGACTAGCGGCTACGAGCAGTACTTC	CASSSNKLGTSGYEQYF
TRBV7-9	NA	TRBJ1-4	NA	TGTGCCAGCAGCCCAGCAACTAATGAAAAACTGTTTTTT	CASSPATNEKLFF
TRBV29-1	NA	TRBJ2-1	NA	TGCAGCGGCGGGGTGGGGAATGAGCAGTTCTTC	CSGGVGNEQFF
TRBV27	TRBD1	TRBJ2-7	NA	TGTGCCAGCAGTTTCGGGACAGGGAGGTCCTACGAGCAGTACTTC	CASSFGTGRSYEQYF
TRBV7-9	TRBD2	TRBJ2-2	NA	TGTGCCAGCAGCGGACTAGCGGGAGATCTGGGGGAGCTGTTTTTT	CASSGLAGDLGELFF
TRBV10-3	NA	TRBJ1-4	NA	TGTGCCACAAGGAGGGAGGAAAAACTGTTTTTT	CATRREEKLFF
TRBV29-1	TRBD2	TRBJ2-1	NA	TGCAGCGTTGAGGGCACCGGGGGACTAGCGGATGAAGAGCAGTTCTTC	CSVEGTGGLADEEQFF
TRBV6-5	TRBD1	TRBJ2-7	NA	TGTGCCAGCAGTGACAGGGGCCCCCGCGTCGAGCAGTACTTC	CASSDRGPRVEQYF
TRBV9	TRBD2	TRBJ2-5	NA	TGTGCCAGCAGCAGGACTAGCGGCCCACAAGAGACCCAGTACTTC	CASSRTSGPQETQYF
TRBV7-8	TRBD2	TRBJ2-3	few	TGTGCCAGCAGCTGGACTAGCGGGAACACAGATACGCAGTATTTT	CASSWTSGNTDTQYF
TRBV5-4	TRBD1	TRBJ2-3	few	TGTGCCAGCAGCTTGGTAGGGGGCTCGGCAGATACGCAGTATTTT	CASSLVGGSADTQYF
TRBV11-1	TRBD2	TRBJ2-5	NA	TGTGCCAGCAGCTTACCTAGCGGGGGGTCGGAGACCCAGTACTTC	CASSLPSGGSETQYF
TRBV2	NA	TRBJ1-3	NA	TGTGCCAGCAGAGCGACAGGAACCTCTGGAAACACCATATATTTT	CASRATGTSGNTIYF
TRBV10-3	TRBD2	TRBJ2-7	NA	TGTGCCATCAGTGGGGGACTAGCGGGAGGGCCCTACGAGCAGTACTTC	CAISGGLAGGPYEQYF
TRBV28	NA	TRBJ2-7	NA	TGTGCCAGCAGGGGAGACTCGTACGAGCAGTACTTC	CASRGDSYEQYF
TRBV19	NA	TRBJ1-5	NA	TGTGCCAGTACCCCGGCGGTTTTACGGCTCAATCAGCCCCAGCATTTT	CASTPAVLRLNQPQHF
TRBV7-2	NA	TRBJ2-7	NA	TGTGCCAGCAGGAGAGAGGGTAGCACCTACGAGCAGTACTTC	CASRREGSTYEQYF
TRBV4-3	TRBD2	TRBJ2-1	NA	TGCGCCAGCAGCCAAGATACGGGAGGGTACAATGAGCAGTTCTTC	CASSQDTGGYNEQFF